This T cell receptor beta chain was sequenced during a study of T-cell memory formation after mild COVID-19. TCRdb called the 5' RACE reads again in MiXCR, with one record for every CDR3 protein. Among under 450,000 distinct CDR3 sequences, around a fifth were seen once, and the ten largest hold 20% to 25%. The germline V gene has CDR1 SGHNT and CDR2 YYREEE (reference sequence). This CDR3 has 13 amino acids. With V trimmed by 1 base and J by 10 bases, 7 bases remained unmatched. The table lists this clonotype with a count of one. This chain uses TRBV5-4 with TRBJ1-1, with 7 positions matching TRBD1. The TCR originated in a man younger than 35 who had mild COVID-19 (a few samples of this study predate the infection). Cell type and time point are not known. Sequenced: PBMCs or a T cell subset sorted from them (not recorded which). The DNA for the CDR3 is TGTGCCAGCAGCTTGCGACAGGGACTAGGAGCTTTCTTT. Protein sequence: CASSLRQGLGAFF.